This paragraph covers one T cell receptor beta chain sequence. Produced via immunoSEQ multiplex PCR; TCRdb's table is partial and in-frame only. The profile shows some 80,000 clones, almost 85% of them singletons. The CDR3 length is 16 residues. Germline V gene lookup returns CDR1 GTSNPN and CDR2 SVGIG (reference sequence). Trimming took 2 bases from V and 6 from J; bases not matched to a gene: 11. These data are taken from a study of OX40 agonist ivuxolimab in advanced cancers. About the study: With a range of roughly 20 to 80, age averaged about 58 years, and more than 75% were male.

A history of autoimmune disease or systemic immunosuppression excluded patients. The sequence came from an adult with an advanced solid tumor such as melanoma, head and neck, liver or kidney cancer. This rearrangement joins TRBV30 to TRBJ2-3, with 10 bases fitting TRBD2. Here the sequenced sample was CD4+ or CD8+ T cells sorted from blood, taken in a trial of the OX40 agonist ivuxolimab. The CDR3 here is CAWSRAEREGGDTQYF. The CDR3 nucleotides read TGTGCCTGGAGTCGGGCCGAGCGGGAGGGTGGCGATACGCAGTATTTT. Filled out from reference TRBV30 and TRBJ2-3, the complete variable domain reads SQTIHQWPATLVQPVGSPLSLECTVEGTSNPNLYWYRQAAGRGLQLLFYSVGIGQISSEVPQNLSASRPQDRQFILSSKKLLLSDSGFYLCAWSRAEREGGDTQYFGPGTRLTVL.